What follows are 5 T cell receptor beta chains derived from one specimen sequenced in a study of beta chain features in type 1 diabetes. Notes on the study in general: Shorter TCRB CDR3s, moderately but significantly so, were found in Type 1 diabetes patients in all four CD4+ subsets.

Which antigens these TCRs recognize remains unknown. The authors reverse transcribed all of the isolated RNA, so sequencing captured expressed TCRB transcripts. Here immunoSEQ multiplex PCR was the method, and the copy in TCRdb shows in-frame clones only, minus some. The sample includes about 230,000 clones, approximately 16% of them seen just once. Sequences were obtained from naive CD4+ T cells from blood. These receptor sequences come from a man aged 25 to 45 with type 1 diabetes.

This clone was found a few times. The chain combines TRBV30 with TRBJ2-2; D is uncertain. This CDR3 has 15 residues. Germline CDR1 GTSNPN, CDR2 SVGIG (reference sequence). V lost 0 bases, J lost 4 bases, and 12 bases lay in between. The DNA for the CDR3 is TGTGCCTGGAGTGTACGTCTCCCCTCCACCGGGGAGCTGTTTTTT. Residues: CAWSVRLPSTGELFF.

The V gene is TRBV7-2, the J gene TRBJ2-7, with 7 nucleotides matching TRBD2. V shed 5 bases, J shed 1 base, and the junction held 5 bases outside the gene matches. Per germline, CDR1 SGHTA and CDR2 FQGNSA. The length of the CDR3 is 14 residues. This chain's CDR3 is CASSLKRESYEQYF. The CDR3 DNA reads as TGTGCCAGCAGCCTTAAGCGGGAATCCTACGAGCAGTACTTC.

This clone was observed a handful of times. This chain links TRBV9 with TRBJ2-5; 8 bases match TRBD2. The junction had 2 bases not matched to a gene; V was cut back by 3 bases and J by 4 bases. This CDR3 spans 13 amino acids. Germline CDR1 reads SGDLS; CDR2 reads YYNGEE. For the CDR3, the DNA is TGTGCCAGCAGCGACGGACTAGCAGAGACCCAGTACTTC. Translating it yields CASSDGLAETQYF.

The chain uses TRBV15 and TRBJ1-5; D is unresolved. Germline CDR1 is LNHNV and CDR2 is YYDKDF (reference sequence). The CDR3 loop spans 12 amino acids. The V end lost 6 bases, the J end lost 11 bases, and 14 bases lay between the germline ends. The CDR3 bases are TGTGCCACCAGGGACGCCTCTTTCACCCAGCATTTT. It encodes CATRDASFTQHF.

V usage is TRBV18 and J usage is TRBJ2-2; TRBD2 might be the D (7 bases). The length of the CDR3 is 16 residues. The germline V gene encodes CDR1 KGHSH and CDR2 LQKENI. Trimming removed 5 bases from V and 0 bases from J, with 13 bases in between. Here the CDR3 DNA reads TGTGCCAGCTCAATGGGAGGGACATCGAACACCGGGGAGCTGTTTTTT. It encodes CASSMGGTSNTGELFF.